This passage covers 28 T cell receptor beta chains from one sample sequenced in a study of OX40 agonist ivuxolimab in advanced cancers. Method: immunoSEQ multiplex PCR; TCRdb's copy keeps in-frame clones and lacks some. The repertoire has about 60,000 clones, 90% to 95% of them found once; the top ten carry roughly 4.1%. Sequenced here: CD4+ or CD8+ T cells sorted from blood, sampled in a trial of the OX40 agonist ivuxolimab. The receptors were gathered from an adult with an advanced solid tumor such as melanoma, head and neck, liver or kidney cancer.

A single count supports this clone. The CDR3 coding sequence is TGTGCCAGCAGCGCAGCAACCGGGGGACTAGCGAAAGAGACCCAGTACTTC. This translates into CASSAATGGLAKETQYF. This sequence joins TRBV9 and TRBJ2-5, with TRBD2 identical over 10 bases. The CDR3 sequence is 17 residues long. Trimming at V came to 3 bases and at J to 3 bases, leaving 11 bases not matched to a gene. Germline CDR1 SGDLS, CDR2 YYNGEE.

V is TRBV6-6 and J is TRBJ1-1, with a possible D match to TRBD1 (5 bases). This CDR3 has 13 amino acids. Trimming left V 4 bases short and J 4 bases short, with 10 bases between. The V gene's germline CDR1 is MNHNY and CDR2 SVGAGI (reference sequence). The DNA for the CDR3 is TGTGCCAGCAGTTTTTCGGACACCACTGAAGCTTTCTTT. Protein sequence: CASSFSDTTEAFF.

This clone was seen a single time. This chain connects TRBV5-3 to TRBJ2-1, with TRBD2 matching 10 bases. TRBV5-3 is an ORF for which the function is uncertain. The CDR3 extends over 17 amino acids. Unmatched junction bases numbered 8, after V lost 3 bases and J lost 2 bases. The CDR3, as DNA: TGTGCCAGAAGCTACTCTAGCGGGGGATCTACCTACAATGAGCAGTTCTTC. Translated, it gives CARSYSSGGSTYNEQFF.

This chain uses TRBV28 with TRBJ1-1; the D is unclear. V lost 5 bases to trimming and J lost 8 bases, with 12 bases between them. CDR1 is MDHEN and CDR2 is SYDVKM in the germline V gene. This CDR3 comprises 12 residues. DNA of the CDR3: TGTGCCAGCAGTCCCCTCCCCACGGAAGCTTTCTTT. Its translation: CASSPLPTEAFF.

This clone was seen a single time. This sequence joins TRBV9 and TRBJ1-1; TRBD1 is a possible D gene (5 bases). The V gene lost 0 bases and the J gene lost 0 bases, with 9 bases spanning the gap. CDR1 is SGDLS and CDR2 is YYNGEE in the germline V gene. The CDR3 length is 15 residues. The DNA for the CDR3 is TGTGCCAGCAGCGTAGTAGACAGCTTGAACACTGAAGCTTTCTTT. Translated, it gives CASSVVDSLNTEAFF.

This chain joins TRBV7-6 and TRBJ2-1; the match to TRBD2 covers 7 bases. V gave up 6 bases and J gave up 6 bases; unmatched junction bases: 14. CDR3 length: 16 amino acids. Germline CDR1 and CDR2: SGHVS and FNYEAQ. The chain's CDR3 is CASRSLGEGPGNEQFF. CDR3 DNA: TGTGCCAGCAGGTCTTTGGGGGAGGGCCCGGGCAATGAGCAGTTCTTC.

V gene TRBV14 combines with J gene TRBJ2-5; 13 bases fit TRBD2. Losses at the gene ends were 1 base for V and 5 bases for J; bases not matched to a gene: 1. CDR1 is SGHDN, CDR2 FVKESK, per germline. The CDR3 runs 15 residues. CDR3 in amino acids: CASSQAGLAGETQYF. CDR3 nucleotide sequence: TGTGCCAGCAGCCAAGCGGGACTAGCGGGGGAGACCCAGTACTTC.

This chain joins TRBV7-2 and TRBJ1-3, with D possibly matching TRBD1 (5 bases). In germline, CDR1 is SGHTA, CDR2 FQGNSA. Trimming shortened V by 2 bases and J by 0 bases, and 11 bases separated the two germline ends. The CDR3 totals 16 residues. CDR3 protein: CASSLTGLTSGNTIYF. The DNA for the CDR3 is TGTGCCAGCAGCTTAACGGGACTGACCTCTGGAAACACCATATATTTT.

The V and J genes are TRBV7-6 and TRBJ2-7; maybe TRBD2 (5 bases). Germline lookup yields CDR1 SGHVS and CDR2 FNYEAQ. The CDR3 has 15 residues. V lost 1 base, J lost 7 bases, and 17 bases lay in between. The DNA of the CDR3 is TGTGCCAGCAGCTTAGGAGTTTCCAATCCGGGAGAGCAGTACTTC. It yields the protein CASSLGVSNPGEQYF.

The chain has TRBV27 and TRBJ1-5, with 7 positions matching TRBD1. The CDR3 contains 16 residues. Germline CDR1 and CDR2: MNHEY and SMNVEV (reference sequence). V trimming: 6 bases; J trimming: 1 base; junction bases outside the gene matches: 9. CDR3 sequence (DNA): TGTGCCAGCAGCCCAAGGGGGCAGGGAAGCAATCAGCCCCAGCATTTT. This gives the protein CASSPRGQGSNQPQHF.

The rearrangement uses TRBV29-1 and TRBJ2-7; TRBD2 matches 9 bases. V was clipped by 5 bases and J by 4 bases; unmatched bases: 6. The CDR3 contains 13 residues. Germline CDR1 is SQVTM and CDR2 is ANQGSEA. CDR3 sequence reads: CSVSSGEGYEQYV. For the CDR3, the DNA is TGCAGCGTTTCTAGCGGGGAAGGGTACGAGCAGTACGTC.

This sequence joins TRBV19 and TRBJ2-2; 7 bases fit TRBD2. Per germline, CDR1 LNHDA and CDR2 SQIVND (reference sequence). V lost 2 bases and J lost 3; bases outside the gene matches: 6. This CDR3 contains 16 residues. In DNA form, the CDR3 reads TGTGCCAGTAGTATATTTCCGGGGGGACACACCGGGGAGCTGTTTTTT. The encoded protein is CASSIFPGGHTGELFF.

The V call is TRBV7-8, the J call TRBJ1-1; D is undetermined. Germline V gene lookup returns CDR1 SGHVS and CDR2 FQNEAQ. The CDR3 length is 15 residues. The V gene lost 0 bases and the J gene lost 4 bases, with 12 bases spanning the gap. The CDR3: CASSLAAEGTTEAFF. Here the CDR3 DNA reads TGTGCCAGCAGCTTAGCCGCGGAAGGAACCACTGAAGCTTTCTTT.

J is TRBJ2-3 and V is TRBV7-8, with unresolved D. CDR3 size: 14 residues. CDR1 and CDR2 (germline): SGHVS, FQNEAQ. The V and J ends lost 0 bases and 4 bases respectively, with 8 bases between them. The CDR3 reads CASSLAGYPDTQYF. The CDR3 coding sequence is TGTGCCAGCAGCTTAGCAGGTTATCCAGATACGCAGTATTTT.

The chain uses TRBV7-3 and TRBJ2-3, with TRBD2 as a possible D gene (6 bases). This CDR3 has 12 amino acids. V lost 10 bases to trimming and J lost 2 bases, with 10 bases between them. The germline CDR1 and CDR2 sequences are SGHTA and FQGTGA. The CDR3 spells CATRDVTDTQYF. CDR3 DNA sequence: TGTGCCACGCGGGATGTCACAGATACGCAGTATTTT.

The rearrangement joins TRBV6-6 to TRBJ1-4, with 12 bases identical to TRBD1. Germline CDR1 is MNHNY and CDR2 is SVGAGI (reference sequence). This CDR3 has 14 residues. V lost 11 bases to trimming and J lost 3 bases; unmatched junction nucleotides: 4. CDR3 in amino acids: CALGQGAANEKLFF. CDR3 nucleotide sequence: TGTGCCTTGGGACAGGGGGCCGCTAATGAAAAACTGTTTTTT.

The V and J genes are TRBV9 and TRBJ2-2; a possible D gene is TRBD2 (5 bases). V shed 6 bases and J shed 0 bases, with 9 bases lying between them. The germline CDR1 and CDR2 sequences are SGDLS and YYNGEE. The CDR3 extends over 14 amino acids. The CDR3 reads CASNTGTNTGELFF. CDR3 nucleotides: TGTGCCAGCAATACGGGAACGAACACCGGGGAGCTGTTTTTT.

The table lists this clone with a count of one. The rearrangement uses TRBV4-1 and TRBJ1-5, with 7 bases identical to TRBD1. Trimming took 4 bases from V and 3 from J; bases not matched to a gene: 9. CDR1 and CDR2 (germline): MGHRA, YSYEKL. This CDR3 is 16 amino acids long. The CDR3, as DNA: TGCGCCAGCAGCCCATTCAGGGGACAGAACAATCAGCCCCAGCATTTT. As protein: CASSPFRGQNNQPQHF.

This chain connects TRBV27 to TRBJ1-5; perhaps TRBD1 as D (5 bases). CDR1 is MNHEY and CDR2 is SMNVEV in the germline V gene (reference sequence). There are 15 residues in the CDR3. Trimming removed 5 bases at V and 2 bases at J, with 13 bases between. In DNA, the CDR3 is TGTGCCAGCAGTCCCCCAGGGAAGGGCAATCAGCCCCAGCATTTT. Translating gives CASSPPGKGNQPQHF.

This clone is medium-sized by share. In DNA, the CDR3 is TGTGCCAGCAGACCGGACGGAGAGACCCAGTACTTC. As protein: CASRPDGETQYF. The J gene is TRBJ2-5, the V gene TRBV27; no reliable D call. The V end was cut by 6 bases, the J end by 4 bases, with 9 bases between. CDR1 is MNHEY and CDR2 is SMNVEV in the germline V gene (reference sequence). This CDR3 region has 12 residues.

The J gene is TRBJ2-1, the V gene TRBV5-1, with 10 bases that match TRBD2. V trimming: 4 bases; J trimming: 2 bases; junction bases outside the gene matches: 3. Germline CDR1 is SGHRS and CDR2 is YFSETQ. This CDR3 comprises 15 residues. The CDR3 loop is CASSPAGGTYNEQFF. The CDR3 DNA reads TGCGCCAGCAGCCCAGCGGGAGGGACCTACAATGAGCAGTTCTTC.

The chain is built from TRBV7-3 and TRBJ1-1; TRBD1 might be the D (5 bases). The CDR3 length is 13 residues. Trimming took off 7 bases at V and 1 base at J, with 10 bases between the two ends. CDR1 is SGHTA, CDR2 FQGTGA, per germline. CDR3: CASIDQGNTEAFF. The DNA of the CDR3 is TGTGCCAGCATTGACCAGGGGAACACTGAAGCTTTCTTT.

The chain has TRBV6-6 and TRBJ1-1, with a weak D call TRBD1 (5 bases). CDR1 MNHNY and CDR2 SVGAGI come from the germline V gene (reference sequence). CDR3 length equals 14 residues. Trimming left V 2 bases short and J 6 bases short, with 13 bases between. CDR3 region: CASSYRGSRAEAFF. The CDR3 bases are TGTGCCAGCAGTTACCGGGGGTCCAGGGCTGAAGCTTTCTTT.

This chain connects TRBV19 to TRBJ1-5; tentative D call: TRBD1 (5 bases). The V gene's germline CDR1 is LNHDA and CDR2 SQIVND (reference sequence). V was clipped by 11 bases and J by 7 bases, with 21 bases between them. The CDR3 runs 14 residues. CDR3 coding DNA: TGTGCCTCTACTGGGGCGGGGTTTAAACAGCCCCAGCATTTT. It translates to CASTGAGFKQPQHF.

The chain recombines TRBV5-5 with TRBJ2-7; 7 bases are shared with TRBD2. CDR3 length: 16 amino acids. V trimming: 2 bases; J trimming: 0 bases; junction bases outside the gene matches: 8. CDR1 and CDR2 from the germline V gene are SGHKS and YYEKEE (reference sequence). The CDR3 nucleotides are TGTGCCAGCAGCTTAAGCTCACTAGCGAACTCCTACGAGCAGTACTTC. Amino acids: CASSLSSLANSYEQYF.

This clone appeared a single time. CDR3 amino acids: CASSSGTGYYNEQFF. CDR3 nucleotide sequence: TGCGCCAGCAGCTCCGGGACAGGGTACTACAATGAGCAGTTCTTC. The chain couples TRBV5-1 to TRBJ2-1; TRBD1 agrees at 9 bases. Losses at the gene ends were 3 bases for V and 3 bases for J; bases not matched to a gene: 4. The CDR3 is 15 amino acids. Germline V gene lookup returns CDR1 SGHRS and CDR2 YFSETQ.

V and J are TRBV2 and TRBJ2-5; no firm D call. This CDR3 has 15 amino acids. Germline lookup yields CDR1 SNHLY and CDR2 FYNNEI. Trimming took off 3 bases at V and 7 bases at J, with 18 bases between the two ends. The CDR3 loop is CASSDISVLTGTQYF. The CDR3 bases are TGTGCCAGCAGTGATATCTCAGTACTAACTGGGACCCAGTACTTC.

The CDR3 is CASSQDRGGFGEQYF. CDR3 DNA sequence: TGCGCCAGCAGCCAAGATAGGGGGGGCTTTGGCGAGCAGTACTTC. This sequence joins TRBV4-3 and TRBJ2-7; possible D gene TRBD2, 7 bases. Germline loops: CDR1 LGHNA, CDR2 YSLEER. This CDR3 spans 15 amino acids. The germline V and J ends were trimmed by 0 bases and 6 bases, with 15 bases remaining between them.